Listed here are 27 T cell receptor beta chains from one sample, sequenced in a study of T cells in Graves' hyperthyroidism and ophthalmopathy. Researchers amplified the TCR beta CDR3 regions from RNA transcripts. When the TCR CDR3 underwent first-round RT-PCR, the HTBI primer set was used. TCRdb re-analysed the multiplex PCR reads in MiXCR, keeping a single row per CDR3 protein. The sample has about 260,000 distinct CDR3 sequences, less than 20% seen once; the top ten hold around 30%. Sequencing was performed on blood. These receptors all stem from a young woman with Graves' ophthalmopathy.

This clonotype was counted at least ten times. This rearrangement joins TRBV20-1 to TRBJ2-7; 10 bases match TRBD2. This CDR3 contains 13 residues. CDR1 and CDR2 (germline): DFQATT, SNEGSKA (reference sequence). DNA of the CDR3: TGCCGTCCTGGACTAGCGGAAACCTACGAGCAGTACTTC. Amino acids: CRPGLAETYEQYF.

This clonotype occurred many times. V gene TRBV7-9 combines with J gene TRBJ1-3; D uncertain. CDR3 length equals 16 residues. Trimming removed 1 base at V and 0 bases at J, with 10 bases between. The V gene's germline CDR1 is SEHNR and CDR2 FQNEAQ (reference sequence). CDR3 bases: TGTGCCAGCAGCTTAGAGCCGGGGATCTCTGGAAACACCATATATTTT. This encodes CASSLEPGISGNTIYF.

This clonotype was seen many times. This chain links TRBV5-1 with TRBJ2-7; possibly TRBD2 for D (5 bases). This CDR3 region has 15 residues. V shed 0 bases and J shed 0 bases, with 10 bases lying between them. From germline, CDR1 is SGHRS and CDR2 YFSETQ. CDR3 sequence (DNA): TGCGCCAGCAGCTTGGCCCGGGGATTCTCCTACGAGCAGTACTTC. As protein: CASSLARGFSYEQYF.

This clonotype showed up many times. One end of the junction is discordant with germline, which a read error may explain. The V and J genes are TRBV7-7 and TRBJ2-3; TRBD1 or TRBD2 may be the D gene (5 bases each). Germline CDR1 reads SSHAT; CDR2 reads FNYEAQ (reference sequence). The CDR3 sequence is 15 residues long. CDR3 in amino acids: CASSFGTASTDTQYF. CDR3 in DNA: TGTGCTAGCAGCTTCGGGACGGCTAGCACAGATACGCAGTATTTT.

This clonotype was counted only a few times. A much larger clone differs by one base, so this may be a read error. The J gene is TRBJ1-2, the V gene TRBV3-1; D not resolved. CDR1 is LGHDT, CDR2 YNNKEL, per germline (reference sequence). This CDR3 has 12 residues. CDR3 bases: TGTGCCAGCAGCCAGACGAACTATGACTACACCTTC. Translation: CASSQTNYDYTF. Combining the CDR3 with reference TRBV3-1 and TRBJ1-2 gives the whole variable domain DTAVSQTPKYLVTQMGNDKSIKCEQNLGHDTMYWYKQDSKKFLKIMFSYNNKELIINETVPNRFSPKSPDKAHLNLHINSLELGDSAVYFCASSQTNYDYTFGSGTRLTVV.

This clonotype was observed at least ten times. The chain employs TRBV28 and TRBJ1-5; D is unclear. The CDR3 is 14 amino acids. The germline V gene encodes CDR1 MDHEN and CDR2 SYDVKM. The ends were cut back, 5 bases at V and 7 bases at J, with 15 bases in the middle. The chain's CDR3 is CASSPTPPGQPQHF. The CDR3 nucleotides read TGTGCCAGCAGTCCGACACCTCCCGGCCAGCCCCAGCATTTT.

The chain carries TRBV18 and TRBJ2-5; no definite D call. Trimming left V 1 base short and J 6 bases short, with 15 bases between. Germline V CDR1 and CDR2: KGHSH, LQKENI. The CDR3 runs to 15 residues. The DNA of the CDR3 is TGTGCCAGCTCACCACTCCTAGGGCCGGAGCAGACCCAGTACTTC. It translates to CASSPLLGPEQTQYF. The variable domain in full, completed from reference TRBV18 and TRBJ2-5, reads NAGVMQNPRHLVRRRGQEARLRCSPMKGHSHVYWYRQLPEEGLKFMVYLQKENIIDESGMPKERFSAEFPKEGPSILRIQQVVRGDSAAYFCASSPLLGPEQTQYFGPGTRLLVL.

About this clonotype itself: A much more abundant neighbour one base away suggests this may be a read error. The V gene is TRBV7-9, the J gene TRBJ2-2; possible D gene TRBD2, 5 bases. This CDR3 is built from 13 residues. Germline CDR1 and CDR2: SEHNR and FQNEAQ (reference sequence). DNA for the CDR3: TGTGCCAGCAGTCCTACCCACACCGGGGATCTGTTTTTT. Translation gives CASSPTHTGDLFF.

This clonotype was seen many times. The V gene is TRBV7-2, the J gene TRBJ2-7, with TRBD1 matching over 8 bases. Germline V gene data show CDR1 as SGHTA and CDR2 as FQGNSA. Trimming removed 3 bases from V and 1 base from J; junction bases left unmatched: 5. This CDR3 is built from 15 residues. CDR3 residues: CASSFDRGRSYEQYF. In nucleotides, the CDR3 is TGTGCCAGCAGCTTCGACAGGGGTCGTTCCTACGAGCAGTACTTC. Supplemented by reference TRBV7-2 and TRBJ2-7, the full variable domain reads GAGVSQSPSNKVTEKGKDVELRCDPISGHTALYWYRQSLGQGLEFLIYFQGNSAPDKSGLPSDRFSAERTGGSVSTLTIQRTQQEDSAVYLCASSFDRGRSYEQYFGPGTRLTVT.

Only one count was recorded for this clonotype. V and J are TRBV24-1 and TRBJ2-2, with TRBD1 matching over 9 bases. Germline assignment: CDR1 KGHDR and CDR2 SFDVKD. The CDR3 has 19 residues. V shed 4 bases, J shed 5 bases, and the junction held 16 bases outside the gene matches. The CDR3 bases are TGTGCCACCAGTGACACAGCCGTACGTAGGACAGGGGAAACCGGGGAGCTGTTTTTT. It encodes CATSDTAVRRTGETGELFF.

This clonotype was found once. This chain joins TRBV20-1 and TRBJ2-1, with TRBD2 matching 11 bases. V lost 3 bases and J lost 6; bases outside the gene matches: 7. The length of the CDR3 is 15 residues. Germline V CDR1 and CDR2: DFQATT, SNEGSKA (reference sequence). The CDR3 is CSASKTSGSPNEQFF. CDR3 nucleotide sequence: TGCAGTGCTAGTAAAACTAGCGGGAGTCCCAATGAGCAGTTCTTC.

This clonotype was seen many times. The rearrangement joins TRBV5-1 to TRBJ1-6, with 7 bases lining up with TRBD1. Looked up from germline, CDR1 is SGHRS and CDR2 is YFSETQ. With V trimmed by 2 bases and J by 6 bases, 11 bases remained unmatched. The CDR3 loop spans 17 amino acids. In nucleotides, the CDR3 is TGCGCCAGCAGCTTCGCCGGGACAGAAGGCGGTAATTCACCCCTCCACTTT. The encoded protein is CASSFAGTEGGNSPLHF.

This clonotype was detected ten times or more. The CDR3 protein is CSARDRSSGTSNTGELFF. The CDR3 DNA sequence: TGCAGTGCTAGAGATCGTTCTAGCGGGACATCGAACACCGGGGAGCTGTTTTTT. The chain has TRBV20-1 and TRBJ2-2; 9 bases are a match to TRBD2. With V trimmed by 0 bases and J by 0 bases, 8 bases remained unmatched. Per germline, CDR1 DFQATT and CDR2 SNEGSKA (reference sequence). This CDR3 has 18 residues.

This chain links TRBV11-2 with TRBJ2-5; possibly TRBD2 for D (5 bases). The CDR3 totals 13 residues. Trimming pared 5 bases from V and 5 bases from J, leaving 12 bases between. Germline lookup yields CDR1 SGHAT and CDR2 FQNNGV. This CDR3 is CASSPRGRETQYF. CDR3 nucleotides: TGTGCCAGCAGCCCCCGCGGGCGGGAGACCCAGTACTTC. Full variable domain (outside the CDR3, taken from reference TRBV11-2 and TRBJ2-5): EAGVAQSPRYKIIEKRQSVAFWCNPISGHATLYWYQQILGQGPKLLIQFQNNGVVDDSQLPKDRFSAERLKGVDSTLKIQPAKLEDSAVYLCASSPRGRETQYFGPGTRLLVL.

This clonotype was picked up a small number of times. Since a much larger clone is just one base distant, this may be a read error. The V call is TRBV12-3 or TRBV12-4, the J call TRBJ2-2; D not certain. This CDR3 spans 17 amino acids. The CDR3 bases are TGTGCCAGCACCCCCGGTGAAGGCAACGCGAACACCAGGGAGCTGTTTTTT. Its protein product is CASTPGEGNANTRELFF.

The V and J genes are TRBV7-2 and TRBJ2-7; 14 nucleotides match TRBD2. Trimming at V came to 5 bases and at J to 4 bases, leaving 13 bases not matched to a gene. This CDR3 region has 18 residues. CDR1 and CDR2 (germline): SGHTA, FQGNSA. The CDR3 DNA follows: TGTGCCAGCAGCCCACGGGGGACTAGCGGGAGAATTTTTTACGAGCAGTACTTC. Its protein is CASSPRGTSGRIFYEQYF. Using reference TRBV7-2 and TRBJ2-7 for the parts outside the CDR3, the full variable domain is GAGVSQSPSNKVTEKGKDVELRCDPISGHTALYWYRQSLGQGLEFLIYFQGNSAPDKSGLPSDRFSAERTGGSVSTLTIQRTQQEDSAVYLCASSPRGTSGRIFYEQYFGPGTRLTVT.

There are many counts of this clonotype. The CDR3 DNA sequence: TGTGCCAGCAGCGCGTCACAGACTAGCGGGGTTTACGAGCAGTACTTC. Translated, it gives CASSASQTSGVYEQYF. V and J are TRBV9 and TRBJ2-7, with 11 nucleotides matching TRBD2. J gave up 4 bases and V 3 bases, and 9 bases lay outside the gene matches. Germline CDR1 reads SGDLS; CDR2 reads YYNGEE. CDR3 size: 16 residues.

This clonotype was seen many times. The gene calls are TRBV7-6 and TRBJ2-7, with D possibly being TRBD1 (5 bases). Germline V gene lookup returns CDR1 SGHVS and CDR2 FNYEAQ. V gave up 0 bases and J gave up 3 bases, with 12 bases separating them. CDR3 size: 15 residues. The CDR3 sequence: CASSLAPDRSYEQYF. In nucleotides, the CDR3 is TGTGCCAGCAGCTTAGCGCCTGACAGAAGCTACGAGCAGTACTTC.

This clonotype has a handful of counts. The chain links TRBV3-2 to TRBJ2-1; whether TRBD1, the table's D call, matches the DNA was not checked. TRBV3-2 is described as a pseudogene. The CDR3 runs 14 residues. CDR3 sequence: CASSQPGMDNEQFF. The DNA for the CDR3 is TGTGCCAGCAGCCAGCCAGGGATGGACAATGAGCAGTTCTTC.

CDR3 sequence: CATRAGGADNSPLHF. CDR3 nucleotide sequence: TGTGCCACCAGAGCCGGGGGGGCGGATAATTCACCCCTCCACTTT. The chain links TRBV15 to TRBJ1-6, with D possibly TRBD1 on 6 matching bases. V lost 6 bases to trimming and J lost 5 bases, with 14 bases between them. This CDR3 comprises 15 residues. The germline V gene has CDR1 LNHNV and CDR2 YYDKDF (reference sequence).

This clonotype was counted ten times or more. The chain links TRBV6-2 or TRBV6-3 to TRBJ1-1, with D hard to call. Trimming took 6 bases from V and 2 from J, leaving 10 bases between them. Germline V gene sequence: CDR1 MNHEY, CDR2 SVGEGT. The CDR3 is 13 residues long. The CDR3: CASRGAGNTEAFF. The DNA of the CDR3 is TGTGCCAGCAGGGGCGCGGGAAACACTGAAGCTTTCTTT.

The table lists this clonotype with many counts. The chain employs TRBV10-3 and TRBJ2-5, with 10 bases that match TRBD2. The CDR3 length is 16 residues. J gave up 0 bases and V 0 bases, and 1 base lay outside the gene matches. Looked up from germline, CDR1 is ENHRY and CDR2 is SYGVKD. The CDR3 reads CAISESSGRNQETQYF. The DNA for the CDR3 is TGTGCCATCAGTGAGTCTAGCGGGAGGAACCAAGAGACCCAGTACTTC.

This chain connects TRBV5-1 to TRBJ2-5, with a possible D match to TRBD1 (6 bases). Trimming pared 1 base from V and 3 bases from J, leaving 13 bases between. The germline V gene has CDR1 SGHRS and CDR2 YFSETQ. The CDR3 sequence is 15 residues long. The CDR3 here is CASSLITGMEETQYF. In nucleotides, the CDR3 is TGCGCCAGCAGCTTGATCACAGGGATGGAAGAGACCCAGTACTTC.

This clonotype was detected ten times or more. The gene calls are TRBV5-1 and TRBJ2-1; the D gene is possibly TRBD2 (5 bases). Germline V gene sequence: CDR1 SGHRS, CDR2 YFSETQ. Trimming removed 4 bases at V and 0 bases at J, with 8 bases between. The CDR3 loop spans 14 amino acids. CDR3 protein: CASSGRDSYNEQFF. Written as DNA, the CDR3 is TGCGCCAGCAGCGGCCGGGACTCCTACAATGAGCAGTTCTTC.

The V and J genes are TRBV28 and TRBJ2-1; 10 bases are a match to TRBD2. This CDR3 spans 15 amino acids. CDR1 is MDHEN and CDR2 is SYDVKM in the germline V gene. Losses at the gene ends were 5 bases for V and 7 bases for J; bases not matched to a gene: 8. As DNA, the CDR3 is TGTGCCAGCAGTCGTCGTAGCGGGGGGCTGAATGAGCAGTTCTTC. It translates to CASSRRSGGLNEQFF.

This rearrangement joins TRBV20-1 to TRBJ2-7; D gene uncertain. Germline assignment: CDR1 DFQATT and CDR2 SNEGSKA (reference sequence). V was cut by 0 bases and J by 2 bases, with 11 bases left in between. The CDR3 has 14 residues. The CDR3 loop is CSARDAGFTYEQYF. For the CDR3, the DNA is TGCAGTGCTAGAGATGCAGGATTCACCTACGAGCAGTACTTC.

In its sample, this clonotype was seen many times. This sequence joins TRBV30 and TRBJ2-1; 7 bases are shared with TRBD2. Germline CDR1 is GTSNPN and CDR2 is SVGIG (reference sequence). Losses at the gene ends were 5 bases for V and 10 bases for J; bases not matched to a gene: 5. The CDR3 spans 11 residues. The CDR3 sequence: CAWSQAGEQFF. The CDR3 coding sequence is TGTGCCTGGTCTCAAGCGGGAGAGCAGTTCTTC.